The subject of this entry is one T cell receptor (beta chain). Sequenced by immunoSEQ multiplex PCR; TCRdb stores in-frame clones only, minus some. The table has approximately 46,000 clones, approximately 91% seen once. The data were taken from a study of T cell changes during pregnancy in multiple sclerosis. The V gene's germline CDR1 is SGDLS and CDR2 YYNGEE. Deletions cut 4 bases from V and 4 bases from J, with 14 bases between. The CDR3 runs to 15 residues. The chain uses TRBV9 and TRBJ2-2; D is perhaps TRBD1 (5 bases). The sequence derives from a female donor with multiple sclerosis, enrolled in a pregnancy study. This specimen was CD8+ T cells from peripheral blood mononuclear cells, taken after pregnancy. The DNA of the CDR3 is TGTGCCAGCAGCCAGACAGTATCTGCCACCGGGGAGCTGTTTTTT. Its protein product is CASSQTVSATGELFF.